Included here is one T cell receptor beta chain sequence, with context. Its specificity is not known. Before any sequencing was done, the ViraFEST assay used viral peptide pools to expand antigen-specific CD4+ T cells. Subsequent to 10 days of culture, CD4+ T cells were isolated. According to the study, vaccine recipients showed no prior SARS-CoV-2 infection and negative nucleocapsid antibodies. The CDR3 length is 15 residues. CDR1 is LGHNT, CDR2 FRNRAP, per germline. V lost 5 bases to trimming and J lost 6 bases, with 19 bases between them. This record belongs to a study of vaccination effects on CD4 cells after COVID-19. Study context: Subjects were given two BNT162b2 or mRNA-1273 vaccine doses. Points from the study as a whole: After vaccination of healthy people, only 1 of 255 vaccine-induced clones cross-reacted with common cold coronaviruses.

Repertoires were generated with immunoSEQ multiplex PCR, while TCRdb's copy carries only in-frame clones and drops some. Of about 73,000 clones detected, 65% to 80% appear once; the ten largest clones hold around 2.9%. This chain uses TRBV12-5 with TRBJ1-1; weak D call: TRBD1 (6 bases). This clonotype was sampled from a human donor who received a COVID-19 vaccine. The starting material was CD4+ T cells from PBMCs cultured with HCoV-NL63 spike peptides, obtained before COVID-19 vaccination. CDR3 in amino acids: CASGPEGGVYAEAFF. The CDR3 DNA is TGTGCTAGTGGTCCGGAAGGGGGGGTTTACGCTGAAGCTTTCTTT.